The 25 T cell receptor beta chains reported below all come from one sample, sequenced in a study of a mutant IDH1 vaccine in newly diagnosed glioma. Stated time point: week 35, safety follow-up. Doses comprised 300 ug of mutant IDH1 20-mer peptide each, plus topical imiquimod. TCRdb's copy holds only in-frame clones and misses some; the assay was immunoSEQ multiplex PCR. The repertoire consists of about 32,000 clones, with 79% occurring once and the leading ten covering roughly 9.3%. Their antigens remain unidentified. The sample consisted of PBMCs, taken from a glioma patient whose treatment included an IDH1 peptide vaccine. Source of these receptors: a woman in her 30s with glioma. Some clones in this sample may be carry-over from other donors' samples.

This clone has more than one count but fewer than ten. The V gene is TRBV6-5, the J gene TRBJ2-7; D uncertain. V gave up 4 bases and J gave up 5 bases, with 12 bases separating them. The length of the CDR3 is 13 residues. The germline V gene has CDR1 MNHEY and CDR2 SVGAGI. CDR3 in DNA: TGTGCCAGCAGTTTAGCTCCGAATCACGAGCAGTACTTC. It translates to CASSLAPNHEQYF.

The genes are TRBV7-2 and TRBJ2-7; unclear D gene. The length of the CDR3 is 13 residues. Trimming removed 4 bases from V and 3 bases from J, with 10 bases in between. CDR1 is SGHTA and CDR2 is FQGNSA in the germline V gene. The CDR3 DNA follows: TGTGCCAGCAGCTCCGTCGGAAGCTACGAGCAGTACTTC. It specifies CASSSVGSYEQYF.

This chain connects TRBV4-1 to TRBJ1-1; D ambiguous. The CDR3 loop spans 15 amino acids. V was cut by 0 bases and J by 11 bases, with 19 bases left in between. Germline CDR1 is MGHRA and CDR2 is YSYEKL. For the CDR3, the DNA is TGCGCCAGCAGCCAAGATCTGGGGTTTTCTAAATCGGCTTTCTTT. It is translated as CASSQDLGFSKSAFF.

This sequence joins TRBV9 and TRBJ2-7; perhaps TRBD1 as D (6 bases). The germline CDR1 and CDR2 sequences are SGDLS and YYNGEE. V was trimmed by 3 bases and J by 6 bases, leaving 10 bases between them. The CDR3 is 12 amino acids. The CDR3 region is CASSGAGAEQYF. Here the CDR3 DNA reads TGTGCCAGCAGCGGGGCAGGGGCCGAGCAGTACTTC.

As DNA, the CDR3 is TGTGCTAGTGGTTTGGTACTGGAGACAGGGTGGAATCGGGCCTCCTACGAGCAGTACTTC. It yields the protein CASGLVLETGWNRASYEQYF. The chain is built from TRBV12-5 and TRBJ2-7; 7 bases agree with TRBD1. CDR1 and CDR2 from the germline V gene are LGHNT and FRNRAP. J lost 0 bases, V lost 0 bases, and 17 bases had no gene match. The CDR3 runs 20 residues.

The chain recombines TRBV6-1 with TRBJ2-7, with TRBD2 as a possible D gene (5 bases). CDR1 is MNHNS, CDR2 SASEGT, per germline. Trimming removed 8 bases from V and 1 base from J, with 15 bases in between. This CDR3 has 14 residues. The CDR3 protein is CASLRTSRSYEQYF. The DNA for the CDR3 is TGTGCCAGCCTCCGGACTTCTCGATCCTACGAGCAGTACTTC.

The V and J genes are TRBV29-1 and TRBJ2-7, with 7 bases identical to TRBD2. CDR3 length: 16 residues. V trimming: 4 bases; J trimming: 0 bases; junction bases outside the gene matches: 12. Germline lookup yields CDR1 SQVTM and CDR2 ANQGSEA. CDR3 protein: CSVVQSGRESSYEQYF. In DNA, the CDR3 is TGCAGCGTTGTCCAGTCTGGGCGGGAGAGCTCCTACGAGCAGTACTTC.

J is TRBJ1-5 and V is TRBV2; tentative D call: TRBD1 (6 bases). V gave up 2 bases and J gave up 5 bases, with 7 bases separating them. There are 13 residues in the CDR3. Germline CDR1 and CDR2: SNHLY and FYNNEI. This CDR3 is CASSETGYQPQHF. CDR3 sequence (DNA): TGTGCCAGCAGTGAAACAGGGTATCAGCCCCAGCATTTT.

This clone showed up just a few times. As DNA, the CDR3 is TGTGCCAGCAGCCAACCCGAGGTGGGGGCTTTCTTT. The encoded protein is CASSQPEVGAFF. The chain links TRBV6-1 to TRBJ1-1; no firm D call. The CDR3 has 12 residues. Germline CDR1 and CDR2: MNHNS and SASEGT. Trimming took 6 bases from V and 11 from J, leaving 16 bases between them.

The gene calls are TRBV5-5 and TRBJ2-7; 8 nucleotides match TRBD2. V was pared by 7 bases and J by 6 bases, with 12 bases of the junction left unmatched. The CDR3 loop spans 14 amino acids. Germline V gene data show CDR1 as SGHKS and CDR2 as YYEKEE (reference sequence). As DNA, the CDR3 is TGTGCCAGCTCCGGGGGGGGAATTCTCCTCGAGCAGTACTTC. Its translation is CASSGGGILLEQYF.

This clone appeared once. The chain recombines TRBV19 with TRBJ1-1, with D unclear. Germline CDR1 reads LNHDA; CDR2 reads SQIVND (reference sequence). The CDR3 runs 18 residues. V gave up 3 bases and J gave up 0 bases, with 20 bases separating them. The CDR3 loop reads CASSIAGLRRALNTEAFF. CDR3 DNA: TGTGCCAGTAGTATCGCTGGACTCCGGAGGGCTTTGAACACTGAAGCTTTCTTT.

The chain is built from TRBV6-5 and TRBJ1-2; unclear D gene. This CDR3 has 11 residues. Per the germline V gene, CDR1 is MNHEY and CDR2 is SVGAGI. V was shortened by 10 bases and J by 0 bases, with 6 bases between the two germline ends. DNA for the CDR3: TGTGCCACGTCTGCTAACTATGGCTACACCTTC. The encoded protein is CATSANYGYTF.

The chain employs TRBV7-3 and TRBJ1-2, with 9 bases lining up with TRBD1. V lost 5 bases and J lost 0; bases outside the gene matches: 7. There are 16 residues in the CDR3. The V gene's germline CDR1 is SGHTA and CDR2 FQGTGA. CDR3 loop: CASSPGTGRANYGYTF. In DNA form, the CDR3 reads TGTGCCAGCAGCCCCGGGACAGGGAGAGCTAACTATGGCTACACCTTC.

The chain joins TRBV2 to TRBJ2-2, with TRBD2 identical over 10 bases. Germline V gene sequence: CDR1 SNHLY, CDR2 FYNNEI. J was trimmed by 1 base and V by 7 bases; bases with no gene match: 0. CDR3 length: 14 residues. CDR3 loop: CASKREGNTGELFF. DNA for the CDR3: TGTGCCAGCAAGCGGGAGGGGAACACCGGGGAGCTGTTTTTT.

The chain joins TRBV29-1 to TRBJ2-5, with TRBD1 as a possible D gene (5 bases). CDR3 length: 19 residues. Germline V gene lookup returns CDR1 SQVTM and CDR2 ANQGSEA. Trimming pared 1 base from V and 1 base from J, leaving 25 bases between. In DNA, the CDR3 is TGCAGCGTTGAAGTAACAGTAGCCATTCAAGGGGTTTTCCAAGAGACCCAGTACTTC. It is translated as CSVEVTVAIQGVFQETQYF.

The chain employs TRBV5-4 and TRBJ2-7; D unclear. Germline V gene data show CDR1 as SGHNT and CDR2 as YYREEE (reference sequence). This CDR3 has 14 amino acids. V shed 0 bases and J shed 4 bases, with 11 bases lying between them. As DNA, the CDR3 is TGTGCCAGCAGCTTGGTGGGCTCGAATTACGAGCAGTACTTC. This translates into CASSLVGSNYEQYF. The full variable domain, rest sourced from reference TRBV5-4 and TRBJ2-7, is ETGVTQSPTHLIKTRGQQVTLRCSSQSGHNTVSWYQQALGQGPQFIFQYYREEENGRGNFPPRFSGLQFPNYSSELNVNALELDDSALYLCASSLVGSNYEQYFGPGTRLTVT.

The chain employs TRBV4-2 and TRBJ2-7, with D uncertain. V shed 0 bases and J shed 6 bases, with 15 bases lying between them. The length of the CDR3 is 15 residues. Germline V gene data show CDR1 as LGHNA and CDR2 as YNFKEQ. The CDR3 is CASSQDLLPPTEQYF. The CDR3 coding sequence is TGTGCCAGCAGCCAAGATCTCTTACCCCCTACCGAGCAGTACTTC.

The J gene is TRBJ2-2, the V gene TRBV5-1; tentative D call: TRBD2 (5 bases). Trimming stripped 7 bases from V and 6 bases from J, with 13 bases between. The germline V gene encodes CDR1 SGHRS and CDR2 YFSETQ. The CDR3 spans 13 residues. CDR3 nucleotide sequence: TGCGCCAGCCGACCTCCGGGGTCCGGGGAGCTGTTTTTT. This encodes CASRPPGSGELFF. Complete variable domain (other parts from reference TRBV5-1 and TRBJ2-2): KAGVTQTPRYLIKTRGQQVTLSCSPISGHRSVSWYQQTPGQGLQFLFEYFSETQRNKGNFPGRFSGRQFSNSRSEMNVSTLELGDSALYLCASRPPGSGELFFGEGSRLTVL.

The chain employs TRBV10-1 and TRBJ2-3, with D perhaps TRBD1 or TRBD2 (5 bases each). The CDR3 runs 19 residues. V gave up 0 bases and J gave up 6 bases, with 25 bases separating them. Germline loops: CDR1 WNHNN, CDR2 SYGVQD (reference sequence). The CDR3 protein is CASSESSPLLWGPTDTQYF. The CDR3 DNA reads TGCGCCAGCAGTGAGTCGAGTCCCTTACTCTGGGGACCTACGGATACGCAGTATTTT.

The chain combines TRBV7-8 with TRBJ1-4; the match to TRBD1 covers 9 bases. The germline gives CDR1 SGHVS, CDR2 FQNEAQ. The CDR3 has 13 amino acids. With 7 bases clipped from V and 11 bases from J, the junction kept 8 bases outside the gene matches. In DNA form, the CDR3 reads TGTGCCAGCACCACAGGGGGCTCCGGGAAACTGTTTTTT. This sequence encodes CASTTGGSGKLFF.

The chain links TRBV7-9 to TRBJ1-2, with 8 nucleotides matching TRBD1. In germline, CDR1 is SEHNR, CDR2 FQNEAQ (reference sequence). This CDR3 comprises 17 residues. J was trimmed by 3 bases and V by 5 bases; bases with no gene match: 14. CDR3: CASSRSDRVGLDYGYTF. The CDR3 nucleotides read TGTGCCAGCAGCCGGTCGGACAGGGTAGGGTTAGACTATGGCTACACCTTC.

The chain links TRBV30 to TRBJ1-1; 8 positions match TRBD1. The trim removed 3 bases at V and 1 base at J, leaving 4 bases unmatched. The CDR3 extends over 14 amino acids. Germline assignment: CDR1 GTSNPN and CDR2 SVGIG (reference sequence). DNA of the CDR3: TGTGCCTGGAGCACCGGGACAGGGAACACTGAAGCTTTCTTT. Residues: CAWSTGTGNTEAFF.

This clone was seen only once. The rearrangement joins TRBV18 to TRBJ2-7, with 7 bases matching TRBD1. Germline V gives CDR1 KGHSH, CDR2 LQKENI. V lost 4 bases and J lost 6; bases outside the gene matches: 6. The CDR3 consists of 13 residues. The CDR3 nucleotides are TGTGCCAGCTCACATCGGGACAGATCCGAGCAGTACTTC. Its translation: CASSHRDRSEQYF. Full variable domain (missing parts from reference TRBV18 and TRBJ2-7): NAGVMQNPRHLVRRRGQEARLRCSPMKGHSHVYWYRQLPEEGLKFMVYLQKENIIDESGMPKERFSAEFPKEGPSILRIQQVVRGDSAAYFCASSHRDRSEQYFGPGTRLTVT.

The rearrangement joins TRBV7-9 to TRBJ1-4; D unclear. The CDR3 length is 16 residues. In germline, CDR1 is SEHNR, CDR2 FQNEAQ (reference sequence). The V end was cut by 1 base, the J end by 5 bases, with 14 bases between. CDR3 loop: CASSLVAVDGNEKLFF. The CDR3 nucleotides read TGTGCCAGCAGCTTAGTGGCGGTTGACGGGAATGAAAAACTGTTTTTT.

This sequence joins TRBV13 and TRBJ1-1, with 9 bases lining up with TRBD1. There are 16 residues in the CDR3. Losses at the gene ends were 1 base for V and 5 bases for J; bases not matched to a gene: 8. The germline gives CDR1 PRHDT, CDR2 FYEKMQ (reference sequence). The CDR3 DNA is TGTGCCAGCAGCTTAGTCGGACAGGGGAGGACTACTGAAGCTTTCTTT. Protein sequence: CASSLVGQGRTTEAFF.